The 21 T cell receptor beta chains in this list originate from one sample, sequenced in a study of OX40 agonist ivuxolimab in advanced cancers. Profiled with immunoSEQ multiplex PCR; TCRdb holds only in-frame clones, not every one. The sample yields about 66,000 clones, roughly nine tenths seen once. Sequencing used CD4+ or CD8+ T cells sorted from blood, obtained in a trial of the OX40 agonist ivuxolimab. All receptors derive from an adult with an advanced solid tumor such as melanoma, head and neck, liver or kidney cancer.

This chain links TRBV28 with TRBJ2-1; 15 positions agree with TRBD2. Germline lookup yields CDR1 MDHEN and CDR2 SYDVKM. V shed 6 bases and J 16 bases; nucleotides not matched to a gene: 10. The CDR3 loop spans 14 amino acids. CDR3 in DNA: TGTGCCAGCAGCAAGGGACTAGCGGGAGGTATGAGCTTCTTC. Its protein product is CASSKGLAGGMSFF.

The V and J genes are TRBV5-1 and TRBJ2-5; no definite D call. Germline-derived CDR1 and CDR2 are SGHRS and YFSETQ. The CDR3 is 13 amino acids. Deletions cut 3 bases from V and 3 bases from J, with 9 bases between. DNA of the CDR3: TGCGCCAGCAGCTCCCCCATCGAAGAGACCCAGTACTTC. As protein: CASSSPIEETQYF. Filled out from reference TRBV5-1 and TRBJ2-5, the complete variable domain reads KAGVTQTPRYLIKTRGQQVTLSCSPISGHRSVSWYQQTPGQGLQFLFEYFSETQRNKGNFPGRFSGRQFSNSRSEMNVSTLELGDSALYLCASSSPIEETQYFGPGTRLLVL.

The chain uses TRBV5-4 and TRBJ2-5; D not resolved. The CDR3 length is 11 residues. The germline CDR1 and CDR2 sequences are SGHNT and YYREEE (reference sequence). The ends were cut back, 4 bases at V and 5 bases at J, with 6 bases in the middle. This CDR3 reads CASSIRETQYF. As DNA, the CDR3 is TGTGCCAGCAGCATCCGGGAGACCCAGTACTTC.

The V call is TRBV9, the J call TRBJ2-7; D is possibly TRBD1 (5 bases). Trimming took 0 bases from V and 6 from J, leaving 7 bases between them. Per the germline V gene, CDR1 is SGDLS and CDR2 is YYNGEE. The CDR3 length is 12 residues. The CDR3 reads CASSVGQSEQYF. The CDR3 DNA follows: TGTGCCAGCAGCGTAGGACAGTCCGAGCAGTACTTC.

This clone was seen once. The CDR3 protein is CASSPPLTDTQYF. CDR3 DNA: TGTGCCAGCAGCCCTCCTTTAACGGATACGCAGTATTTT. The V call is TRBV6-5, the J call TRBJ2-3, with unresolved D. Per the germline V gene, CDR1 is MNHEY and CDR2 is SVGAGI. The V end was cut by 6 bases, the J end by 6 bases, with 13 bases between. The length of the CDR3 is 13 residues.

V gene TRBV7-2 combines with J gene TRBJ1-5; D remains ambiguous. CDR3 length: 15 amino acids. CDR1 SGHTA and CDR2 FQGNSA come from the germline V gene. With 4 bases removed from V and 4 bases from J, the gap between germline ends came to 14 bases. CDR3 in DNA: TGTGCCAGCAGCTATACTCTGGGGTGGAATCAGCCCCAGCATTTT. Protein: CASSYTLGWNQPQHF.

The J gene is TRBJ1-2, the V gene TRBV7-9, with TRBD1 matching over 9 bases. The germline V gene encodes CDR1 SEHNR and CDR2 FQNEAQ (reference sequence). CDR3 length equals 15 residues. The V gene end was trimmed by 4 bases and the J gene end by 5 bases; junction bases not matched to a gene: 8. The CDR3 DNA sequence: TGTGCCAGCAGCTCCCGAGGACAGGGGAAATATGGCTACACCTTC. Protein product: CASSSRGQGKYGYTF.

In its sample, this clone was seen a few times. The rearrangement uses TRBV27 and TRBJ2-5; D perhaps matches TRBD1 (5 bases). The CDR3 is 17 residues long. Trimming shortened V by 1 base and J by 1 base, and 16 bases separated the two germline ends. In germline, CDR1 is MNHEY, CDR2 SMNVEV (reference sequence). CDR3: CASSLWWPGRSQETQYF. The CDR3 DNA sequence: TGTGCCAGCAGTTTATGGTGGCCAGGGCGATCCCAAGAGACCCAGTACTTC.

The rearrangement uses TRBV7-9 and TRBJ2-7; 11 positions match TRBD1. V shed 4 bases, J shed 2 bases, and the junction held 7 bases outside the gene matches. This CDR3 comprises 16 residues. Germline V CDR1 and CDR2: SEHNR, FQNEAQ (reference sequence). The CDR3 DNA is TGTGCCAGCAGCTCACAAGGACAGGGGGCCCCCTACGAGCAGTACTTC. This gives the protein CASSSQGQGAPYEQYF. Filled out from reference TRBV7-9 and TRBJ2-7, the complete variable domain reads DTGVSQNPRHKITKRGQNVTFRCDPISEHNRLYWYRQTLGQGPEFLTYFQNEAQLEKSRLLSDRFSAERPKGSFSTLEIQRTEQGDSAMYLCASSSQGQGAPYEQYFGPGTRLTVT.

This chain joins TRBV28 and TRBJ2-1; 9 positions agree with TRBD1. Germline V gives CDR1 MDHEN, CDR2 SYDVKM. The trim removed 5 bases at V and 7 bases at J, leaving 3 bases unmatched. The CDR3 spans 13 residues. For the CDR3, the DNA is TGTGCCAGCAGTCACAGGGGGCTGAATGAGCAGTTCTTC. Protein product: CASSHRGLNEQFF.

This clone appeared once. This chain joins TRBV7-9 and TRBJ2-7, with TRBD1 matching over 9 bases. Looked up from germline, CDR1 is SEHNR and CDR2 is FQNEAQ (reference sequence). J lost 1 base, V lost 2 bases, and 6 bases had no gene match. The length of the CDR3 is 16 residues. The CDR3 sequence: CASSLSSGTGSYEQYF. The CDR3 DNA is TGTGCCAGCAGCTTAAGCTCCGGGACAGGGTCCTACGAGCAGTACTTC.

Many counts were recorded for this clone. This chain joins TRBV27 and TRBJ1-2; TRBD1 agrees at 7 bases. The junction had 5 bases not matched to a gene; V was cut back by 5 bases and J by 2 bases. The CDR3 is 14 residues long. Germline values: CDR1 MNHEY, CDR2 SMNVEV (reference sequence). This CDR3 is CASSPGGQNYGYTF. The CDR3 coding sequence is TGTGCCAGCAGTCCCGGGGGACAGAACTATGGCTACACCTTC.

The rearrangement links TRBV19 to TRBJ2-1, with D perhaps matching TRBD1 or TRBD2 (5 bases each). Trimming took 10 bases from V and 8 from J, leaving 18 bases between them. Looked up from germline, CDR1 is LNHDA and CDR2 is SQIVND (reference sequence). The CDR3 has 13 amino acids. The CDR3 region is CATDGAGRHEQFF. In DNA, the CDR3 is TGTGCCACGGACGGGGCTGGCCGGCATGAGCAGTTCTTC.

The chain couples TRBV29-1 to TRBJ2-7, with TRBD2 as a possible D gene (5 bases). In germline, CDR1 is SQVTM, CDR2 ANQGSEA. CDR3 length: 14 amino acids. V was shortened by 1 base and J by 1 base, with 11 bases between the two germline ends. The CDR3 coding sequence is TGCAGCGTTGAAGCGTATGGGGAGTCCTACGAGCAGTACTTC. Residues: CSVEAYGESYEQYF.

This clone has just one count. The V gene is TRBV11-2, the J gene TRBJ1-3, with D uncertain. The V gene lost 5 bases and the J gene lost 4 bases, with 21 bases spanning the gap. Germline values: CDR1 SGHAT, CDR2 FQNNGV. The CDR3 totals 17 residues. For the CDR3, the DNA is TGTGCCAGCAGCCTACGCCTTCTCCCGGGGAACGGAAACACCATATATTTT. It specifies CASSLRLLPGNGNTIYF.

This chain links TRBV7-9 with TRBJ1-1; D not resolved. The CDR3 is made up of 12 amino acids. Trimming removed 6 bases from V and 10 bases from J, with 15 bases in between. Germline V CDR1 and CDR2: SEHNR, FQNEAQ (reference sequence). The CDR3 DNA sequence: TGTGCCAGCAGGCCCCAAGGTGCGGGAGCTTTCTTT. Residues: CASRPQGAGAFF.

In its sample, this clone was seen once. The genes are TRBV9 and TRBJ2-7, with TRBD2 matching over 7 bases. V trimming: 3 bases; J trimming: 5 bases; junction bases outside the gene matches: 5. The germline CDR1 and CDR2 sequences are SGDLS and YYNGEE. This CDR3 contains 13 residues. This CDR3 is CASSGDAGDEQYF. CDR3 bases: TGTGCCAGCAGCGGCGACGCGGGGGACGAGCAGTACTTC.

The chain joins TRBV27 to TRBJ2-6, with D unclear. V lost 5 bases and J 3 bases, leaving 8 bases between the germline ends. This CDR3 is built from 14 residues. Germline V lookup: CDR1 MNHEY, CDR2 SMNVEV (reference sequence). The CDR3 protein is CASSPGFGANVLTF. CDR3 sequence (DNA): TGTGCCAGCAGTCCTGGTTTTGGGGCCAACGTCCTGACTTTC. The full variable domain, with the rest looked up from reference TRBV27 and TRBJ2-6, is EAQVTQNPRYLITVTGKKLTVTCSQNMNHEYMSWYRQDPGLGLRQIYYSMNVEVTDKGDVPEGYKVSRKEKRNFPLILESPSPNQTSLYFCASSPGFGANVLTFGAGSRLTVL.

The chain is built from TRBV11-2 and TRBJ2-7; TRBD1 agrees at 11 bases. Germline V gene sequence: CDR1 SGHAT, CDR2 FQNNGV. The CDR3 is made up of 14 amino acids. With 5 bases clipped from V and 6 bases from J, the junction kept 6 bases outside the gene matches. CDR3 in DNA: TGTGCCAGCAGCGCCGGACAGGGGGCGTTCGAGCAGTACTTC. It translates to CASSAGQGAFEQYF.

The chain links TRBV4-1 to TRBJ1-6; no clear D gene. The CDR3 sequence is 15 residues long. Trimming took 0 bases from V and 6 from J, leaving 9 bases between them. Germline V gives CDR1 MGHRA, CDR2 YSYEKL. DNA for the CDR3: TGCGCCAGCAGCCAAGAAGCGGCGAGTAATTCACCCCTCCACTTT. Translating it yields CASSQEAASNSPLHF.

The chain combines TRBV5-1 with TRBJ1-1; TRBD1 might be the D (5 bases). In germline, CDR1 is SGHRS, CDR2 YFSETQ. There are 17 residues in the CDR3. V gave up 2 bases and J gave up 2 bases, with 19 bases separating them. The chain's CDR3 is CASSLPGRRKGNTEAFF. CDR3 nucleotide sequence: TGCGCCAGCAGCTTACCGGGGCGCCGCAAAGGCAACACTGAAGCTTTCTTT.